What follows are 4 T cell receptor beta chains derived from one specimen sequenced in a study of cytomegalovirus exposure and HLA in healthy donors. The PCR used 60 Vbeta and 13 Jbeta primers. Some clones are missing from TCRdb's copy, which holds only in-frame ones; the method was immunoSEQ multiplex PCR. This table has approximately 100,000 clones, roughly three quarters appearing once. Sequencing was done on a sample of PBMCs. The source is a woman younger than 30 in good health and CMV-seropositive.

The chain combines TRBV27 with TRBJ2-7, with a weak D call TRBD2 (5 bases). CDR3 size: 14 residues. V dropped 0 bases and J dropped 5 bases, with 11 bases sitting between them. Germline loops: CDR1 MNHEY, CDR2 SMNVEV (reference sequence). The CDR3 coding sequence is TGTGCCAGCAGTTTATCCCCGGACTTAAACGAGCAGTACTTC. Encoded protein: CASSLSPDLNEQYF.

This rearrangement joins TRBV6-6 to TRBJ2-7; 7 bases are shared with TRBD1. V shed 4 bases, J shed 6 bases, and the junction held 6 bases outside the gene matches. The CDR3 is 13 amino acids. Germline V lookup: CDR1 MNHNY, CDR2 SVGAGI (reference sequence). CDR3 sequence reads: CASSLGQPLEQYF. In DNA form, the CDR3 reads TGTGCCAGCAGTTTGGGACAGCCTCTCGAGCAGTACTTC.

This chain links TRBV30 with TRBJ1-2, with 7 nucleotides matching TRBD1. This CDR3 is built from 13 residues. Germline values: CDR1 GTSNPN, CDR2 SVGIG (reference sequence). V trimming: 6 bases; J trimming: 2 bases; junction bases outside the gene matches: 6. CDR3 amino acids: CACLTGRNYGYTF. The CDR3 nucleotides read TGTGCCTGCCTGACAGGGCGGAACTATGGCTACACCTTC.

This clone came up a few times. This chain links TRBV25-1 with TRBJ2-2; weak D call: TRBD1 (5 bases). CDR3 length: 13 amino acids. CDR1 and CDR2 (germline): MGHDK, SYGVNS. Deletions cut 8 bases from V and 5 bases from J, with 12 bases between. The CDR3 spells CASRQIVTGELFF. The CDR3 nucleotides read TGTGCCAGCCGACAGATCGTTACCGGGGAGCTGTTTTTT.